What follows describes a single T cell receptor (beta chain). Its antigen is unidentified. The data were obtained in a study of cytomegalovirus exposure and HLA in healthy donors. Study details: Some 80 million unique TCR sequences came from HLA-typed donors in an early release. Study results and limitations: Previous analysis showed most TCR beta V segments were productive about 90% or about 30% of the time.

The PCR used 60 Vbeta and 13 Jbeta primers. TCRdb's table, derived via immunoSEQ multiplex PCR, lists solely in-frame clones and lacks some. The table records 200,000 or so clones, less than 80% of them present only once. This TCR derives from a girl between 2 and 10 years old in good health and CMV-seronegative. Material: PBMCs.

This chain's CDR3 is CASSLGQSYEQYF. The CDR3 DNA reads TGCGCCAGCAGCTTGGGACAGTCCTACGAGCAGTACTTC. V usage is TRBV5-1 and J usage is TRBJ2-7; a possible D gene is TRBD1 (5 bases). Deletions cut 0 bases from V and 1 base from J, with 5 bases between. CDR1 is SGHRS and CDR2 is YFSETQ in the germline V gene. The CDR3 sequence is 13 residues long.